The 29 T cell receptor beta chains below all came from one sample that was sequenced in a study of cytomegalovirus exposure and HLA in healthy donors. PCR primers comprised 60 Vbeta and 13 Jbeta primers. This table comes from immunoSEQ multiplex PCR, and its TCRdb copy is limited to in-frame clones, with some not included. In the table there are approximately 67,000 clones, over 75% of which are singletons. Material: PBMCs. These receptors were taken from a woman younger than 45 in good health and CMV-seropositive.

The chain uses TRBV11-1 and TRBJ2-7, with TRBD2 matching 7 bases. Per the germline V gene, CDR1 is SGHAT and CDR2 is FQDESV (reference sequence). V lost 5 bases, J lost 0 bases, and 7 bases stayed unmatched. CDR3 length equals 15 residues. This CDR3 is CASSPSSGHSYEQYF. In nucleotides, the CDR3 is TGTGCCAGCAGCCCTTCTAGCGGACACTCCTACGAGCAGTACTTC.

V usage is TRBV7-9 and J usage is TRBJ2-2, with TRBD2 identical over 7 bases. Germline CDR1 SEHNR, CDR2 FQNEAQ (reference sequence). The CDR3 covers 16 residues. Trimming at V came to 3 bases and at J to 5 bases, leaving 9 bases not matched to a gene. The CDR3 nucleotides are TGTGCCAGCAGCTTCCGGAGGGAGGGCCCAACCGGGGAGCTGTTTTTT. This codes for CASSFRREGPTGELFF. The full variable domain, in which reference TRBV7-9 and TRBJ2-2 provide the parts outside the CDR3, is DTGVSQNPRHKITKRGQNVTFRCDPISEHNRLYWYRQTLGQGPEFLTYFQNEAQLEKSRLLSDRFSAERPKGSFSTLEIQRTEQGDSAMYLCASSFRREGPTGELFFGEGSRLTVL.

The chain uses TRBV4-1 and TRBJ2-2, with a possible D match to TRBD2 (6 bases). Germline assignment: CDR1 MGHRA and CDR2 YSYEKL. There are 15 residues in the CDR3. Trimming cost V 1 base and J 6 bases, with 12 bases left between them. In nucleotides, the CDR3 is TGCGCCAGCAGCCAAGGGCCCTCGGGGGCCGGGGAGCTGTTTTTT. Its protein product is CASSQGPSGAGELFF.

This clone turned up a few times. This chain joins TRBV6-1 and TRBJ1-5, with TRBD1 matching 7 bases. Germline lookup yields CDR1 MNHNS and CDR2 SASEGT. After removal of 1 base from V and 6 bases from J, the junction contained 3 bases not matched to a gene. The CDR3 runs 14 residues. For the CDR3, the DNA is TGTGCCAGCAGTGAAGTGGCAGGGGGTCAGCCCCAGCATTTT. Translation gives CASSEVAGGQPQHF.

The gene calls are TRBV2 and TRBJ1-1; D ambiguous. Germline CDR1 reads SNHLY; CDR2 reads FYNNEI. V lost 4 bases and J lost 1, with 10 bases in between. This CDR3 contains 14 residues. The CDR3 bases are TGTGCCAGCAGTGGCCGAGAGGGGAACACTGAAGCTTTCTTT. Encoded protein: CASSGREGNTEAFF. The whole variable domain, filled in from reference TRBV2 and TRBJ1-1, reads EPEVTQTPSHQVTQMGQEVILRCVPISNHLYFYWYRQILGQKVEFLVSFYNNEISEKSEIFDDQFSVERPDGSNFTLKIRSTKLEDSAMYFCASSGREGNTEAFFGQGTRLTVV.

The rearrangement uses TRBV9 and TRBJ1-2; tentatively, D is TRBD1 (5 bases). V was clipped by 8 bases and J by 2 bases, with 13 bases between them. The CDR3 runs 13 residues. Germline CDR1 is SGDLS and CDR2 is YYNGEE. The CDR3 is CASGGGANYGYTF. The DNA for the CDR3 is TGTGCCAGTGGGGGGGGTGCAAACTATGGCTACACCTTC.

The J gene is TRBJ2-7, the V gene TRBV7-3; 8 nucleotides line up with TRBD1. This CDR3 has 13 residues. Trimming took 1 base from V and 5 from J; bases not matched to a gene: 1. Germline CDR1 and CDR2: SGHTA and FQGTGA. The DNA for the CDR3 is TGTGCCAGCAGCTTAAGGACAGGGAACGAGCAGTACTTC. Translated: CASSLRTGNEQYF.

CDR3 amino acids: CASSPEPGHLNTEAFF. The CDR3 bases are TGTGCCAGCTCACCCGAACCTGGACACTTGAACACTGAAGCTTTCTTT. The genes are TRBV18 and TRBJ1-1, with D possibly being TRBD1 (5 bases). With 3 bases removed from V and 0 bases from J, the gap between germline ends came to 14 bases. The germline V gene has CDR1 KGHSH and CDR2 LQKENI. This CDR3 is built from 16 residues.

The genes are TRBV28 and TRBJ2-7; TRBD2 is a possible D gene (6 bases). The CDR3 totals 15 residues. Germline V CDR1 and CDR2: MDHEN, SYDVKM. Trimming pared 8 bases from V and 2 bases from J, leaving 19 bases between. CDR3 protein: CASGSSGRFPYEQYF. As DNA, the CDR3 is TGTGCCAGCGGTTCATCAGGGAGGTTCCCCTACGAGCAGTACTTC.

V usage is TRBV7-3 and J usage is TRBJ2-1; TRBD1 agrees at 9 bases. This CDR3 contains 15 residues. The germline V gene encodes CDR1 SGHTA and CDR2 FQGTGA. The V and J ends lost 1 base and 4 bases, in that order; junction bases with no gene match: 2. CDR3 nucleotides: TGTGCCAGCAGCTTAAATGGACAGGGGTACAATGAGCAGTTCTTC. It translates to CASSLNGQGYNEQFF.

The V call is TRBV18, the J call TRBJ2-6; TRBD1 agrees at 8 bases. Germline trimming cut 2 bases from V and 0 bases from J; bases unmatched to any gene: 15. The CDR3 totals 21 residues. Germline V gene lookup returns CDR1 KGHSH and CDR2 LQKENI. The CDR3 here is CASSPVFVKGTGASGANVLTF. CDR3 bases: TGTGCCAGCTCACCAGTTTTTGTTAAGGGGACAGGAGCCTCTGGGGCCAACGTCCTGACTTTC.

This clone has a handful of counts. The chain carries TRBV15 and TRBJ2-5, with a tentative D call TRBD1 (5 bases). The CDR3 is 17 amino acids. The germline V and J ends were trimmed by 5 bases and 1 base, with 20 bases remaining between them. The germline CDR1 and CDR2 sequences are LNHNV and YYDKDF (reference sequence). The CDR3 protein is CATSVGQLADTQETQYF. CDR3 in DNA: TGTGCCACCAGCGTGGGGCAATTGGCGGATACCCAAGAGACCCAGTACTTC.

The CDR3 nucleotides read TGTGCCAGCAGTCACCCTACGACAGGACTAGGAGATACGCAGTATTTT. Residues: CASSHPTTGLGDTQYF. This chain connects TRBV27 to TRBJ2-3; perhaps TRBD2 as D (7 bases). V lost 5 bases to trimming and J lost 5 bases, with 20 bases between them. CDR3 length: 16 residues. Per the germline V gene, CDR1 is MNHEY and CDR2 is SMNVEV (reference sequence).

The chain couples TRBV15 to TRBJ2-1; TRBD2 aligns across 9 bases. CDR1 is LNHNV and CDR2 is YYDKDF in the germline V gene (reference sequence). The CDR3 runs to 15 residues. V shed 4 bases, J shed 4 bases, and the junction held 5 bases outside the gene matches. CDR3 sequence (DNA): TGTGCCACCAGCAACCTAGCGGGAAAGTACAATGAGCAGTTCTTC. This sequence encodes CATSNLAGKYNEQFF.

The CDR3 loop is CASSDRGSNTGELFF. The CDR3 nucleotides are TGTGCCAGCAGTGACAGGGGGTCGAACACCGGGGAGCTGTTTTTT. The V gene is TRBV25-1, the J gene TRBJ2-2; TRBD1 matches 7 bases. J lost 0 bases, V lost 3 bases, and 1 base had no gene match. Germline assignment: CDR1 MGHDK and CDR2 SYGVNS. The CDR3 is 15 residues long.

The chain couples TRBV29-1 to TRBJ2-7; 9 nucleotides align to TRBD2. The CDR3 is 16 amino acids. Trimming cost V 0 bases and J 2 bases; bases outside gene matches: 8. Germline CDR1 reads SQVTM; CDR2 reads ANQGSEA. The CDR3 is CSVEDLGTSQPYEQYF. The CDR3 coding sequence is TGCAGCGTTGAAGATCTAGGGACTAGCCAACCCTACGAGCAGTACTTC.

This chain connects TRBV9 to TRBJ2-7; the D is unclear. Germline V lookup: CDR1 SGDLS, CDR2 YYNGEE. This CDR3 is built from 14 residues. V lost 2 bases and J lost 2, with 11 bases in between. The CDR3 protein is CASSVDQIPYEQYF. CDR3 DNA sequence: TGTGCCAGCAGCGTTGATCAGATACCCTACGAGCAGTACTTC. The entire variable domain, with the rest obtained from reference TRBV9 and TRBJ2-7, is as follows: DSGVTQTPKHLITATGQRVTLRCSPRSGDLSVYWYQQSLDQGLQFLIQYYNGEERAKGNILERFSAQQFPDLHSELNLSSLELGDSALYFCASSVDQIPYEQYFGPGTRLTVT.

The CDR3 is CASSLTHRPSYEQYF. The CDR3, as DNA: TGTGCCAGCAGCTTAACCCACAGGCCCTCCTACGAGCAGTACTTC. The V call is TRBV7-8, the J call TRBJ2-5; D is possibly TRBD1 (5 bases). The end of the DNA is better explained by TRBJ2-7, so the J call may be wrong. Germline assignment: CDR1 SGHVS and CDR2 FQNEAQ. This CDR3 is built from 15 residues.

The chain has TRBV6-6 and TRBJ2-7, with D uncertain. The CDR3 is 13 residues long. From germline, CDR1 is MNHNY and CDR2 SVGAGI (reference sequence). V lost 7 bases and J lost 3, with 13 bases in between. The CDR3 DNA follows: TGTGCCAGCACCGCGCGGTCAAACTACGAGCAGTACTTC. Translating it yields CASTARSNYEQYF.

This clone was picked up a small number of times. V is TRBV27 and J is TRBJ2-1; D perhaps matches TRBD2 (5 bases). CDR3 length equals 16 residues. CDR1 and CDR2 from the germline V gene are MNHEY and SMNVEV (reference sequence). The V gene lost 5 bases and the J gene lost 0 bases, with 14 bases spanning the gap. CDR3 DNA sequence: TGTGCCAGCAGTCCTTATAGCGTTAGCTCCTACAATGAGCAGTTCTTC. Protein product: CASSPYSVSSYNEQFF.

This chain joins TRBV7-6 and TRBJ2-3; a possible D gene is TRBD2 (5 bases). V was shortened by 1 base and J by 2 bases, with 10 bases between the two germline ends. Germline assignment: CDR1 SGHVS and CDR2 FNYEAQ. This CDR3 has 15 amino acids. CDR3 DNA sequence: TGTGCCAGCAGCTTAGGGGGAGATCTCACAGATACGCAGTATTTT. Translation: CASSLGGDLTDTQYF.

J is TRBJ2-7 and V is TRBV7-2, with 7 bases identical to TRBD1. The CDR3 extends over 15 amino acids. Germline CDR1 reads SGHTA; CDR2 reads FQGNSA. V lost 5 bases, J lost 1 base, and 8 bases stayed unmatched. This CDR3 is CASSKGQPGSYEQYF. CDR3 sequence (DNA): TGTGCCAGCAGCAAGGGACAGCCAGGGTCCTACGAGCAGTACTTC.

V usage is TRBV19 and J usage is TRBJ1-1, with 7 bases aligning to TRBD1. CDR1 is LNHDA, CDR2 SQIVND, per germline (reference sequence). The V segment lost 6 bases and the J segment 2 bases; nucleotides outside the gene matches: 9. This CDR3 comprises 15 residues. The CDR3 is CASRGNRGKNTEAFF. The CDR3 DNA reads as TGTGCCAGTAGGGGAAACAGGGGAAAAAACACTGAAGCTTTCTTT.

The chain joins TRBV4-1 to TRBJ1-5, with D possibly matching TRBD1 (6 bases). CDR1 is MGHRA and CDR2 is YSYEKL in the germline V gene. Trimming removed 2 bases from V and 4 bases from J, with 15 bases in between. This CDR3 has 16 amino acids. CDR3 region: CASSQIQGRSNQPQHF. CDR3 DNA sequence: TGCGCCAGCAGCCAAATACAGGGCCGAAGTAATCAGCCCCAGCATTTT.

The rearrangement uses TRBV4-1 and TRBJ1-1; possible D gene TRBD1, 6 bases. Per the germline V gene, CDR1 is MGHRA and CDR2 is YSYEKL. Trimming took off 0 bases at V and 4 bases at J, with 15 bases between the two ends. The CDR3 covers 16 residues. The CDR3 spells CASSQDRGRGGTEAFF. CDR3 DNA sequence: TGCGCCAGCAGCCAAGATCGGGGACGAGGGGGCACTGAAGCTTTCTTT.

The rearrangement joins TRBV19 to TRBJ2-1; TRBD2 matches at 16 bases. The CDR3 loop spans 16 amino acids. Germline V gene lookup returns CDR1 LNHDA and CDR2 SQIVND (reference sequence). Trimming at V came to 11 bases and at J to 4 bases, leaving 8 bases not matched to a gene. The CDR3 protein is CASTGTSGRAYNEQFF. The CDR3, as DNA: TGTGCCTCTACCGGGACTAGCGGGAGGGCATACAATGAGCAGTTCTTC. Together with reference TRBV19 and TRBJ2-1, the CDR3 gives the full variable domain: DGGITQSPKYLFRKEGQNVTLSCEQNLNHDAMYWYRQDPGQGLRLIYYSQIVNDFQKGDIAEGYSVSREKKESFPLTVTSAQKNPTAFYLCASTGTSGRAYNEQFFGPGTRLTVL.

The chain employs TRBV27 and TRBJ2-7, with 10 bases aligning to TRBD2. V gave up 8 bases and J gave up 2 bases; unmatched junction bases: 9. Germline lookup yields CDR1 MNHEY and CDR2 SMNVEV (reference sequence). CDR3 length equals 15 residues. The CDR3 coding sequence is TGTGCCAGCCGGCTCGGACTAGCGGCTGCCTACGAGCAGTACTTC. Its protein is CASRLGLAAAYEQYF.

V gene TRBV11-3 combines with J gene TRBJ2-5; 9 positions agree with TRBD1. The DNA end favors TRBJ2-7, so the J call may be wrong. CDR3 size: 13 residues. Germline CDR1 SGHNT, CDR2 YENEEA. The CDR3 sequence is CASSPGQGYEQYF. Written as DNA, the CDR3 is TGTGCCAGCAGCCCTGGACAGGGGTACGAGCAGTACTTC.

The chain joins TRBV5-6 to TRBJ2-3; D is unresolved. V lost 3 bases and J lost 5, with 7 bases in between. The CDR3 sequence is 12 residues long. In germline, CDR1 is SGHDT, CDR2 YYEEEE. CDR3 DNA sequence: TGTGCCAGCAGCTCGCTAATAGATACGCAGTATTTT. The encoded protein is CASSSLIDTQYF.